This T cell receptor (beta chain) stems from a study of blood T cell repertoires in COVID-19. For the study at large: Material from acute and convalescent COVID-19 was sourced from the United States, Italy and Spain. T cells, B-cell-depleted T cells, or PBMCs provided the cDNA or gDNA that served as material.

Per the authors' pipeline: Quantification of nucleated cells was approximated via reference gene primer amplification. Libraries were prepared by immunoSEQ multiplex PCR; TCRdb keeps only in-frame clonotypes and omits some of them. That table supplies the V and J calls and clone size; D and trimming were determined from the DNA. The table lists about 210,000 clones, approximately 90% of them singletons. The germline V and J ends were trimmed by 1 base and 3 bases, with 9 bases remaining between them. Germline V CDR1 and CDR2: ENHRY, SYGVKD. The CDR3 sequence is 15 residues long. The material sequenced was peripheral blood. The receptor was derived from a middle-aged man with acute or convalescent COVID-19. The chain uses TRBV10-3 and TRBJ1-4, with D perhaps matching TRBD1 (5 bases). This CDR3 is CAISEFETANEKLFF. CDR3 bases: TGTGCCATCAGTGAGTTCGAGACAGCTAATGAAAAACTGTTTTTT.